Following are 2 T cell receptor beta chains from one sample sequenced in a study of shared clonotypes between healthy human individuals (TCRdb year 2020). Receptor libraries were prepared by the immunoSEQ multiplex PCR assay. This is the immuneACCESS table as TCRdb keeps it, with only in-frame sequences that have V and J called. A part of the clones is gone; compared with another copy, unresolved V genes explain less than half, and the rest is unexplained. For this sample there are 2.5 million or so clones; approximately 94% appear just once. The ten most abundant clones make up over 0.12% of the sample. The sequenced sample was naive CD4+ T cells sorted from blood. The label giving this sample's cell subset or site can be read as: CD45RA+ positively selected. The receptors stem from a man in his late teens or twenties in good health.

This chain links TRBV4-3 with TRBJ2-4; no definite D call. Germline loops: CDR1 LGHNA, CDR2 YSLEER. The V gene lost 0 bases and the J gene lost 0 bases, with 6 bases spanning the gap. The CDR3 contains 15 residues. The CDR3 protein is CASSQDSGAKNIQYF. CDR3 sequence (DNA): TGCGCCAGCAGCCAAGATTCGGGAGCCAAAAACATTCAGTACTTC.

The gene calls are TRBV19 and TRBJ2-2; 7 bases are shared with TRBD1. V was pared by 6 bases and J by 4 bases, with 8 bases of the junction left unmatched. Germline V lookup: CDR1 LNHDA, CDR2 SQIVND (reference sequence). The CDR3 contains 15 residues. The CDR3 here is CASRGRDRSTGELFF. CDR3 in DNA: TGTGCCAGTAGAGGTCGGGACAGAAGCACCGGGGAGCTGTTTTTT.